This is a list of T cell receptor beta chains from one sample in a study of T cell responses to AZD1222 COVID-19 vaccine. Method: immunoSEQ multiplex PCR; TCRdb's copy keeps in-frame clones and lacks some. This table holds over 110,000 clones, less than 95% found once. The sample consisted of peripheral blood, taken on day 0 of AZD1222 vaccination. The source is an adult in good health. Each CDR3 is given with its conserved first and last residue. A D gene is named only where the DNA matches it firmly. Only part of the rows carry a size: once, few, many, or a class if the clone is expanded.

d_call	v_call	j_call	clone_size	cdr3_nt	cdr3_aa
-	TRBV28	TRBJ2-1	-	TGTGCCAGCAGGAGCTGGAGGGACAATGAGCAGTTCTTC	CASRSWRDNEQFF
-	TRBV9	TRBJ2-1	-	TGTGCCAGCAGCTCAGCGGAACCCCCGGGTCTTTACAATGAGCAGTTCTTC	CASSSAEPPGLYNEQFF
-	TRBV2	TRBJ1-1	-	TGTGCCAGCAGTGAAGAGTGGAACACTGAAGCTTTCTTT	CASSEEWNTEAFF
TRBD1	TRBV14	TRBJ1-2	few	TGTGCCAGCAGCCAAGGGGACAGGGACTATGGCTACACCTTC	CASSQGDRDYGYTF
-	TRBV5-8	TRBJ1-2	-	TGTGCCAGCAGCCGAGCCTCTGCACCGAACTATGGCTACACCTTC	CASSRASAPNYGYTF
TRBD1	TRBV24-1	TRBJ1-4	-	TGTGCCACCAGTGATGGACAGGGTCTCTCTGAAAAACTGTTTTTT	CATSDGQGLSEKLFF
-	TRBV11-3	TRBJ2-7	few	TGTGCCAGCAGCCCCGGTGGCGAGCAGTACTTC	CASSPGGEQYF
-	TRBV28	TRBJ1-2	-	TGTGCCAGCAGTCCAAGGGGGTTCTATGGCTACACCTTC	CASSPRGFYGYTF
-	TRBV4-1	TRBJ1-3	-	TGCGCCAGCAGCCACCAAGGGGGAACAGGTGACGGGTCTGGAAACACCATATATTTT	CASSHQGGTGDGSGNTIYF
-	TRBV7-2	TRBJ1-6	-	TGTGCCAGCAGCCCAACACAGGGATCAGTTGGTTCACCCCTCCACTTT	CASSPTQGSVGSPLHF
-	TRBV3-1/TRBV3-2	TRBJ2-5	-	TGTGCCAGCAGCCAAGGGTTAAATCTCCAAGAGACCCAGTACTTC	CASSQGLNLQETQYF
TRBD2	TRBV5-1	TRBJ2-5	once	TGCGCCAGCAGCCCGGGGGGGACACAAGAGACCCAGTACTTC	CASSPGGTQETQYF
-	TRBV27	TRBJ1-1	-	TGTGCCAGCAGTTTCACTGCCGGGGGGGCGCCCACTGAAGCTTTCTTT	CASSFTAGGAPTEAFF
-	TRBV3-1/TRBV3-2	TRBJ2-2	-	TGTGCCAGCAGCCAGATATCATACGGGACCGGGGAGCTGTTTTTT	CASSQISYGTGELFF
-	TRBV9	TRBJ2-1	-	TGTGCCAGCAGCTCTGGCGGGGCAAAGAATGAGCAGTTCTTC	CASSSGGAKNEQFF
TRBD1	TRBV6-5	TRBJ1-5	-	TGTGCCAGCAGCCCCGGGACAGGGGGCTCTCAGCCCCAGCATTTT	CASSPGTGGSQPQHF
-	TRBV18	TRBJ2-2	-	TGTGCCAGCTCACCGAACGGTCCCACCGGGGAGCTGTTTTTT	CASSPNGPTGELFF
TRBD1	TRBV5-6	TRBJ1-3	-	TGTGCCAGCAGCTCCCAGGGGGCAAGAAACACCATATATTTT	CASSSQGARNTIYF
-	TRBV27	TRBJ2-3	once	TGTGCCAGCAGTTCAATTCAGGTTAGCACAGATACGCAGTATTTT	CASSSIQVSTDTQYF
TRBD1	TRBV18	TRBJ1-6	-	TGTGCCAGCTCACCACCGGGACAGGGGGCCCGATCACCCCTCCACTTT	CASSPPGQGARSPLHF
TRBD1	TRBV30	TRBJ1-5	few	TGTGCCTGGAGCCGACAGGGCCGGAATCAGCCCCAGCATTTT	CAWSRQGRNQPQHF
TRBD1	TRBV19	TRBJ1-5	-	TGTGCCAGTAGTTCCAAATGGGGACAGGGCCCCCGCAATCAGCCCCAGCATTTT	CASSSKWGQGPRNQPQHF
-	TRBV28	TRBJ1-1	-	TGTGCCAGCAGTCCTCCGGGGAACACTGAAGCTTTCTTT	CASSPPGNTEAFF
TRBD2	TRBV24-1	TRBJ2-3	-	TGTGCCACCAGTGACCCGCTAGCGGGGACAACAGATACGCAGTATTTT	CATSDPLAGTTDTQYF
TRBD2	TRBV6-6	TRBJ2-7	-	TGTGCCAGCAGTCGATACGTCAGCGGGAGCTCCTACGAGCAGTACTTC	CASSRYVSGSSYEQYF
-	TRBV20-1	TRBJ2-7	once	TGCAGTGCTAGACTAGACTACGAGCAGTACTTC	CSARLDYEQYF
-	TRBV6-2/TRBV6-3	TRBJ1-2	-	TGTGCCAGCAGCCCAACAGGGTGGCTCCACTATGGCTACACCTTC	CASSPTGWLHYGYTF
TRBD1	TRBV13	TRBJ2-7	-	TGTGCCAGCAGCTTAGCACAGGGGCCAAGACCCTACGAGCAGTACTTC	CASSLAQGPRPYEQYF
-	TRBV10-3	TRBJ2-5	-	TGTGCCATCAGTGAGCCCCTTGGAGGGTTGGAGACCCAGTACTTC	CAISEPLGGLETQYF
-	TRBV11-2	TRBJ1-3	-	TGTGCCAGCAGCTATTTTGGCCCGGTTCAGCTCTCTGGAAACACCATATATTTT	CASSYFGPVQLSGNTIYF
TRBD1	TRBV2	TRBJ2-7	-	TGTGCCAGCAGTGATGACAGGGTTACCTACGAGCAGTACTTC	CASSDDRVTYEQYF
TRBD1	TRBV5-6	TRBJ1-1	-	TGTGCCAGCAGCCCAACCGGGACAGGGAGGACTGAAGCTTTCTTT	CASSPTGTGRTEAFF
TRBD2	TRBV9	TRBJ2-3	-	TGTGCCAGCAGCGGCCTAGCGGGGGGTTTTTATACGCAGTATTTT	CASSGLAGGFYTQYF
TRBD2	TRBV7-2	TRBJ2-5	once	TGTGCCAGCAGCTTAGGCGGGAGGAACCAAGAGACCCAGTACTTC	CASSLGGRNQETQYF
TRBD1	TRBV7-6	TRBJ1-1	-	TGTGCCAGCAGCTTAGATGGCAGGGGGCGCGGTATTGAAGCTTTCTTT	CASSLDGRGRGIEAFF
-	TRBV28	TRBJ1-5	-	TGTGCCAGCAGCCCCGGGACGCCCTTTTCGATAACGCCCCAGCATTTT	CASSPGTPFSITPQHF
-	TRBV7-2	TRBJ2-1	-	TGTGCCAGCAGCTCAAACGGGGGGCACAATGAGCAGTTCTTC	CASSSNGGHNEQFF
-	TRBV12-3/TRBV12-4	TRBJ2-1	-	TGTGCCAGCAGTCGGACAAGTGAGCAGTTCTTC	CASSRTSEQFF
-	TRBV19	TRBJ1-5	-	TGTGCCAGTAGTTTGCGACAGAGCAATCAGCCCCAGCATTTT	CASSLRQSNQPQHF
-	TRBV28	TRBJ1-2	-	TGTGCCAGTATAACCGGAGCCCGCACGGGGGGCTACACCTTC	CASITGARTGGYTF
TRBD1	TRBV20-1	TRBJ1-5	-	TGCAGTGCTAGTCAGGGGGCCAATCAGCCCCAGCATTTT	CSASQGANQPQHF
-	TRBV7-8	TRBJ2-1	-	TGTGCCAGCAGCCCAAACCCAGGGGCAGTGACTTACAATGAGCAGTTCTTC	CASSPNPGAVTYNEQFF
-	TRBV27	TRBJ1-1	-	TGTGCCAGCAGTTTTGTTGGGGGCACTGAAGCTTTCTTT	CASSFVGGTEAFF
TRBD1	TRBV5-1	TRBJ2-5	-	TGCGCCAGCAGCCCCAGGGGGGAGACCCAGTACTTC	CASSPRGETQYF
TRBD2	TRBV7-2	TRBJ2-1	-	TGTGCCAGCAGTTTTCCAGGACTAGCGGGGGGAACCTACAATGAGCAGTTCTTC	CASSFPGLAGGTYNEQFF
-	TRBV7-9	TRBJ2-5	once	TGTGCCAGCAGCTTAGAAGGATGGACTCAAGAGACCCAGTACTTC	CASSLEGWTQETQYF